This TCR beta chain was found in a study of blood T cell repertoires in COVID-19. Recruitment covered roughly 24 US areas and drew participants whose ages spanned about 18 to 95 years. Cohort 3 recovery required two negative PCRs, clearance, or symptom resolution. Original methodology: Reference gene primer amplification gave nucleated cell count estimates. TCRdb's table, derived via immunoSEQ multiplex PCR, lists solely in-frame clones and lacks some. For V, J and clone size, that table is used; D and trimming come from the DNA. The top ten clones hold about 8.9% of a sample with 300,000 to 350,000 clones, roughly 86% of them seen once. The material sequenced was PBMCs or T cells enriched from blood (not recorded which). The receptor's source is a woman between 18 and 30 years old who had recovered from COVID-19.

The CDR3 spells CASSQERQGQAVSGRPAYEQYF. CDR3 in DNA: TGTGCCAGCAGCCAAGAGAGACAGGGGCAAGCGGTTAGCGGGAGACCTGCCTACGAGCAGTACTTC. V and J are TRBV4-2 and TRBJ2-7; tentatively, D is TRBD2 (9 bases). The V and J ends lost 0 bases and 2 bases respectively, with 32 bases between them. Germline V gene sequence: CDR1 LGHNA, CDR2 YNFKEQ. The CDR3 is 22 amino acids.